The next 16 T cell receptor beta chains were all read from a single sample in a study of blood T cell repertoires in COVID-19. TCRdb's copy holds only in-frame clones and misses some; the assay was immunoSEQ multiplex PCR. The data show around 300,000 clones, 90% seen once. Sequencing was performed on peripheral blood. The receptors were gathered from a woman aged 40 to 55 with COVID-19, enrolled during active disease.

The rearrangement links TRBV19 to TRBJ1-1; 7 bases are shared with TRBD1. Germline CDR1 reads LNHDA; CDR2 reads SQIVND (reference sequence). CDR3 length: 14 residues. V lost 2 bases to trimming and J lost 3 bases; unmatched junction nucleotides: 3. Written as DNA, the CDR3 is TGTGCCAGTAGTATAAGGGGGCAGGACACTGAAGCTTTCTTT. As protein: CASSIRGQDTEAFF.

The CDR3 nucleotides are TGTGCCAGCAGCTTACGTAATAGCGGGGGGCAAGAGACCCAGTACTTC. This encodes CASSLRNSGGQETQYF. The chain has TRBV7-9 and TRBJ2-5; TRBD2 agrees at 10 bases. V was clipped by 2 bases and J by 2 bases; unmatched bases: 5. The V gene's germline CDR1 is SEHNR and CDR2 FQNEAQ (reference sequence). The CDR3 runs to 16 residues. Combining the CDR3 with reference TRBV7-9 and TRBJ2-5 gives the whole variable domain DTGVSQNPRHKITKRGQNVTFRCDPISEHNRLYWYRQTLGQGPEFLTYFQNEAQLEKSRLLSDRFSAERPKGSFSTLEIQRTEQGDSAMYLCASSLRNSGGQETQYFGPGTRLLVL.

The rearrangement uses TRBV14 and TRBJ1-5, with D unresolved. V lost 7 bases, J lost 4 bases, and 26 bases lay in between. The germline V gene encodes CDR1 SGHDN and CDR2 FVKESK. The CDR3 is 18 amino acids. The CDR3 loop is CASKEASPKQEGNQPQHF. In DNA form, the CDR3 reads TGTGCCAGCAAAGAGGCCAGTCCTAAGCAAGAAGGTAATCAGCCCCAGCATTTT.

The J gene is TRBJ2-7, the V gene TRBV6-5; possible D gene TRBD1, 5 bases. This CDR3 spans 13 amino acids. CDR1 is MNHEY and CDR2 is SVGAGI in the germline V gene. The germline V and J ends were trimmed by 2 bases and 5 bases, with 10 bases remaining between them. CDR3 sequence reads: CASSYESGNEQYF. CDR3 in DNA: TGTGCCAGCAGTTACGAATCAGGGAACGAGCAGTACTTC.

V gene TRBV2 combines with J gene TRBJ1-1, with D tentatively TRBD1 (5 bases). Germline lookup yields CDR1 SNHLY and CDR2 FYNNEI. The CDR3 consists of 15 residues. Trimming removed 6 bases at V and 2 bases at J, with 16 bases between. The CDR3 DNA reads TGTGCCAGCAGATGGTCAGGGCTTGGTAACACTGAAGCTTTCTTT. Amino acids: CASRWSGLGNTEAFF.

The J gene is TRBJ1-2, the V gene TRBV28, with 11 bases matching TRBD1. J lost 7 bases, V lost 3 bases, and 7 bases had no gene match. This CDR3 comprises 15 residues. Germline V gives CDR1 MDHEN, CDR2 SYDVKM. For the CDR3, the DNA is TGTGCCAGCAGTTTGCCGGGACAGGGGGATATTGGCTACACCTTC. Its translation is CASSLPGQGDIGYTF.

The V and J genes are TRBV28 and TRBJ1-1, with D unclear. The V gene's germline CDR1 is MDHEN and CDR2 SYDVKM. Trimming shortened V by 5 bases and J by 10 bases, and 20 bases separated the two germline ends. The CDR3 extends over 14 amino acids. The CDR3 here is CASSLPEGRGGAFF. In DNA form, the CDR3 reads TGTGCCAGCAGTCTCCCGGAAGGGCGGGGAGGAGCTTTCTTT.

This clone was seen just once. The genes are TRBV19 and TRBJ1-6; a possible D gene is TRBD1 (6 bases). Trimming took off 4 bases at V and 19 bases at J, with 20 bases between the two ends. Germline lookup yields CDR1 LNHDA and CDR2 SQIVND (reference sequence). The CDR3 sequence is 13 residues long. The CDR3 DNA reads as TGTGCCAGTAGTACCCTCGACAGGAGGACTCTACACTTT. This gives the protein CASSTLDRRTLHF.

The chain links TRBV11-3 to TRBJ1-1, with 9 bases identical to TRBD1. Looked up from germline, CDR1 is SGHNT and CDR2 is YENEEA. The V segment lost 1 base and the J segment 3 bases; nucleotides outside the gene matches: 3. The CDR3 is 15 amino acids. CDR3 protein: CASSLATGGYTEAFF. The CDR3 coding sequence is TGTGCCAGCAGCTTAGCCACAGGGGGCTACACTGAAGCTTTCTTT.

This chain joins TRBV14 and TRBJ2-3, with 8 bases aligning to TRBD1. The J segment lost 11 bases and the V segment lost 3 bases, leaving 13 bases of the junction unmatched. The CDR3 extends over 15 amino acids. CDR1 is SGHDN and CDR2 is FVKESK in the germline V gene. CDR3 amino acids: CASSQRTGRSSGQYF. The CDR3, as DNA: TGTGCCAGCAGCCAGCGGACAGGGAGATCTTCTGGGCAGTATTTT.

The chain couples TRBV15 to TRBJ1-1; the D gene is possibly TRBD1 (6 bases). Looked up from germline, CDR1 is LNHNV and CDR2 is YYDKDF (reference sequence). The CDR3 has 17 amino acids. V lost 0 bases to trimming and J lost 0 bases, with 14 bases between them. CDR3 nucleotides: TGTGCCACCAGCAGAGATCCAGGGGCGGCTCTGAACACTGAAGCTTTCTTT. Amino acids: CATSRDPGAALNTEAFF.

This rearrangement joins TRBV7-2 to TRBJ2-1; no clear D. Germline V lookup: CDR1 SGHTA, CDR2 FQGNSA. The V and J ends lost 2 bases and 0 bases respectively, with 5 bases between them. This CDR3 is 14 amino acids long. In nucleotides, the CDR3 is TGTGCCAGCAGCTTAAGGAGCTCCTACAATGAGCAGTTCTTC. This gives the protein CASSLRSSYNEQFF.

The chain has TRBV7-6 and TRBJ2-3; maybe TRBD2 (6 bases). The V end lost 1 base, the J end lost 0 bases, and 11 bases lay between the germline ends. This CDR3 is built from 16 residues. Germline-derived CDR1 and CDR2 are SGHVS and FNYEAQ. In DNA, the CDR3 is TGTGCCAGCAGCTTAGAACTAGCCCAGAGCACAGATACGCAGTATTTT. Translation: CASSLELAQSTDTQYF.

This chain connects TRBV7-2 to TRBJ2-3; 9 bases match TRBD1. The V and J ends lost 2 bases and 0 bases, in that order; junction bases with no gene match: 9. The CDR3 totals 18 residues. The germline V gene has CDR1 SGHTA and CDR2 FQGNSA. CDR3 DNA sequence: TGTGCCAGCAGCTTATCCCCTGGGACAGGGACTAGCACAGATACGCAGTATTTT. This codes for CASSLSPGTGTSTDTQYF.

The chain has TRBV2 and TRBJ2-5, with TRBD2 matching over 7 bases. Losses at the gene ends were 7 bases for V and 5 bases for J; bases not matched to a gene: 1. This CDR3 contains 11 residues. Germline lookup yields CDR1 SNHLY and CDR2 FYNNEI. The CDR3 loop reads CASTGGETQYF. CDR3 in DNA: TGTGCCAGCACCGGGGGGGAGACCCAGTACTTC.

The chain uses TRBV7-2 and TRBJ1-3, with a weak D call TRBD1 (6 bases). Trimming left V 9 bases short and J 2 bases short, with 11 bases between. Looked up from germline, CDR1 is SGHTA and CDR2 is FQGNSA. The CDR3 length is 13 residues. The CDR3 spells CASTGTPGNTIYF. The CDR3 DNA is TGTGCCAGTACCGGGACACCTGGAAACACCATATATTTT.